This is a list of T cell receptor beta chains from one sample in a study of blood T cell repertoires in COVID-19. Libraries were prepared by immunoSEQ multiplex PCR; TCRdb keeps only in-frame clonotypes and omits some of them. The data contain 140,000 to 150,000 clones, over 70% of them seen just once; the ten biggest clones take up 3.5% to 4%. The specimen sequenced was peripheral blood. The receptor source for this set is a man in his 70s who had recovered from COVID-19. Each CDR3 is given with its conserved first and last residue. A D gene is named only where the DNA matches it firmly. Not all rows give a size; the values are once, few, many and, for expanded clones, a class.

j_call clone_size d_call v_call cdr3_length cdr3_aa cdr3_nt
TRBJ1-4 . . TRBV10-3 13 CAISVRGGEKLFF TGTGCCATCAGTGTCAGAGGCGGTGAAAAACTGTTTTTT
TRBJ2-1 . . TRBV10-3 13 CAISESGGYEQFF TGTGCCATCAGTGAGTCAGGGGGTTATGAGCAGTTCTTC
TRBJ1-1 . . TRBV19 12 CASSIHNTEAFF TGTGCCAGTAGTATTCATAACACTGAAGCTTTCTTT
TRBJ2-1 . TRBD2 TRBV7-8 17 CASSPSPRLAGNNEQFF TGTGCCAGCAGCCCGTCCCCTAGACTAGCGGGAAACAATGAGCAGTTCTTC
TRBJ1-1 . . TRBV7-9 13 CASSLVAGIEAFF TGTGCCAGCAGCTTAGTGGCAGGGATTGAAGCTTTCTTT
TRBJ2-5 . TRBD2 TRBV2 17 CASRPGLAGGGSETQYF TGTGCCAGCAGACCGGGACTAGCGGGAGGGGGTTCAGAGACCCAGTACTTC
TRBJ1-5 . . TRBV29-1 13 CSVDGGGGQPQHF TGCAGCGTTGATGGGGGAGGGGGTCAGCCCCAGCATTTT
TRBJ2-7 . . TRBV30 14 CAWSVGGISYEQYF TGTGCCTGGAGTGTTGGCGGGATATCCTACGAGCAGTACTTC
TRBJ2-5 . . TRBV6-5 16 CASSYPPGRGAETQYF TGTGCCAGCAGTTACCCTCCGGGCAGGGGAGCCGAGACCCAGTACTTC
TRBJ1-4 . . TRBV6-1 14 CASSEARGIEKLFF TGTGCCAGCAGTGAAGCTCGGGGGATCGAAAAACTGTTTTTT
TRBJ2-7 . TRBD1 TRBV30 19 CAWSVSPMRQGTTSYEQYF TGTGCCTGGAGTGTATCCCCAATGCGACAGGGCACTACATCCTACGAGCAGTACTTC
TRBJ2-5 . TRBD2 TRBV11-3 15 CAGKKAGGPQETQYF TGTGCCGGGAAAAAAGCGGGAGGGCCCCAAGAGACCCAGTACTTC
TRBJ1-1 . . TRBV6-2/TRBV6-3 14 CASSYTSGGTEAFF TGTGCCAGCAGTTACACCTCTGGGGGGACTGAAGCTTTCTTT
TRBJ2-3 . . TRBV5-1 16 CASSLYRVGLMNTQYF TGCGCCAGCAGCCTGTACAGGGTGGGTTTGATGAATACGCAGTATTTT
TRBJ2-7 . TRBD1 TRBV19 14 CASSIRRGIYEQYF TGTGCCAGTAGTATACGCAGGGGGATCTACGAGCAGTACTTC
TRBJ1-2 . TRBD1 TRBV3-1/TRBV3-2 14 CASSQVRTGVGYTF TGTGCCAGCAGCCAAGTTAGGACAGGGGTTGGCTACACCTTC
TRBJ1-2 many TRBD1 TRBV19 13 CASGDRDSYGYTF TGTGCCAGCGGGGACCGGGACAGCTATGGCTACACCTTC
TRBJ2-5 once . TRBV21-1 15 CASSLTRDSQETQYF TGTGCCAGCAGCCTTACGCGAGACAGCCAAGAGACCCAGTACTTC
TRBJ2-3 . . TRBV18 14 CASSPRASQDTQYF TGTGCCAGCTCACCACGGGCTAGCCAAGATACGCAGTATTTT